This T cell receptor beta chain appears in the sequencing data of a study of blood T cell repertoires in COVID-19. Study as a whole: Samples taken during acute and convalescent COVID-19 were collected in the United States, Italy and Spain. PBMCs, B-cell-depleted T cells, or T cells provided the cDNA or gDNA that made up the material.

The CDR3 sequence is 13 residues long. Germline V CDR1 and CDR2: SGHAT, FQNNGV. Trimming stripped 1 base from V and 1 base from J, with 4 bases between. On this clone: Different DNA sequences within this sample yield the same CDR3.

In the source study's methods: Amplification of reference gene primers provided the estimated nucleated cell counts. Method: immunoSEQ multiplex PCR; TCRdb's copy keeps in-frame clones and lacks some. The V and J calls and clone size were taken over from that table, and D and trimming were inferred from the DNA. The repertoire holds more than 120,000 clones, with about 89% as singletons. The genes are TRBV11-2 and TRBJ1-2; D not certain. The TCR sequence derives from a man aged 45-65 years who had recovered from COVID-19. Source material: peripheral blood. The CDR3 loop is CASSLAGNYGYTF. The CDR3 region has the DNA TGTGCCAGCAGCTTAGCGGGTAACTATGGCTACACCTTC.